This T cell receptor beta chain was identified in a study of shared clonotypes between healthy human individuals. The replicate PCRs on unsorted PBMC were given approximately 0.3 ug DNA, which is about 30,000 T cell genomes. Source study methods: Sequence data from immunoSEQ were junction-only and lacked quality scores; consequently, filtering differed. Generated by immunoSEQ multiplex PCR, the TCRdb table keeps only in-frame clones and is missing some. V and J calls and clone size are those listed in that table; D and trimming were worked out from the DNA. The data hold hundreds of thousands of clones, with around 77% observed a single time. The unsorted samples had around 86 million PBMCs used for genomic DNA. V dropped 1 base and J dropped 4; count of bases not matched to a gene: 0. Germline loops: CDR1 LNHDA, CDR2 SQIVND (reference sequence). There are 15 residues in the CDR3.

This TCR derives from a woman aged 40 to 50 in good health. Some clones in this sample may be carry-over from other donors' samples. The chain joins TRBV19 to TRBJ2-2, with TRBD2 matching over 10 bases. Sequencing was performed on PBMCs. The CDR3 reads CASSIGTSGTGELFF. CDR3 bases: TGTGCCAGTAGTATAGGGACTAGCGGCACCGGGGAGCTGTTTTTT.